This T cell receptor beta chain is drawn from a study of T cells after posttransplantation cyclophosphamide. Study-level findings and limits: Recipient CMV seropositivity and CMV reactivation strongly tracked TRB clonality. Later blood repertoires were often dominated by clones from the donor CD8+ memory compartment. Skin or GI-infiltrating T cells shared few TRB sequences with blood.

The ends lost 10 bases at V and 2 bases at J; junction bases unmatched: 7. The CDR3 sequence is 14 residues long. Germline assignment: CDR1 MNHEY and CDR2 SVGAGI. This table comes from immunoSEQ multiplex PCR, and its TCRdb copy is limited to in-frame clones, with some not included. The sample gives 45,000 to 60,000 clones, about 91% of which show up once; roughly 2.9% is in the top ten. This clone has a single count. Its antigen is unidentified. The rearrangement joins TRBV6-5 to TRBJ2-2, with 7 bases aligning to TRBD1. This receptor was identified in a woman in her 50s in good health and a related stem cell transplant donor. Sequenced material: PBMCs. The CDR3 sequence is CATLRGRNTGELFF. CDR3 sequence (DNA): TGTGCCACCCTTAGGGGGCGTAACACCGGGGAGCTGTTTTTT.